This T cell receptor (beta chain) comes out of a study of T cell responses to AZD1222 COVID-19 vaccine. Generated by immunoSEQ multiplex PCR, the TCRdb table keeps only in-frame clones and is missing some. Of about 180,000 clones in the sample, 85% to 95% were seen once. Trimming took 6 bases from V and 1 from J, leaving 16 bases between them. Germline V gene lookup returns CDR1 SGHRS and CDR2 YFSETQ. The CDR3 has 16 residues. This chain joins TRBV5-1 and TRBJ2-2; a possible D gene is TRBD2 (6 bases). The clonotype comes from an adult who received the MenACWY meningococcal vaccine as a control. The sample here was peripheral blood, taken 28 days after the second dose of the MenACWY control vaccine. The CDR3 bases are TGCGCCAGCAACCCTTATAGACTAGAGAACACCGGGGAGCTGTTTTTT. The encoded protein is CASNPYRLENTGELFF.